This T cell receptor beta chain originates from a study of T cell responses to AZD1222 COVID-19 vaccine. The wider study: Recipients boosted at about 4 weeks or about 12 weeks are pooled. Notes on the study in general: Regions left unmutated in variants are reportedly the target of nearly half of spike-specific TCRs. Most donors were white British, females outnumbered males, and clonal diversity was possibly underestimated.

Only in-frame clones appear in the TCRdb table, and some are missing; sequencing was by immunoSEQ multiplex PCR. The data show about 110,000 clones, roughly 92% seen once. A note on this clone: Its target is unknown.

CDR1 is GTSNPN and CDR2 is SVGIG in the germline V gene (reference sequence). V was pared by 1 base and J by 1 base, with 10 bases between. The CDR3 loop spans 14 amino acids. The specimen was peripheral blood, collected on day 0 of AZD1222 vaccination. This TCR was sampled from an adult in good health. The V call is TRBV30, the J call TRBJ1-1; a weak D match, TRBD1 (5 bases). CDR3 bases: TGTGCCTGGAGTGCTGGAAGGGGGAACACTGAAGCTTTCTTT. It encodes CAWSAGRGNTEAFF.